What follows are 22 T cell receptor beta chains derived from one specimen sequenced in a study of T cells after yellow fever vaccination. TCRdb redid the calling of the 5' RACE reads with MiXCR, one entry per CDR3 protein. The top ten clones hold approximately 1.1% of a sample with under 300,000 distinct CDR3 sequences, over 6.5% of them seen once. Sequencing used CD4+ T cells sorted from PBMCs, obtained on the day of the yellow fever booster vaccination. The receptors shown here come from a man younger than 40 who received the YFV17D yellow fever vaccine.

In this sample, this clonotype turned up many times. The chain links TRBV12-3 or TRBV12-4 to TRBJ2-4; 8 nucleotides align to TRBD1. The CDR3 totals 12 residues. V lost 7 bases and J lost 13; bases outside the gene matches: 9. CDR3 coding DNA: TGTGCCAGCACCCAAGAGCCAGGGGGCCAGTACTTC. Amino acids: CASTQEPGGQYF.

This clonotype was recorded many times. V and J are TRBV6-5 and TRBJ1-1; D not certain. The CDR3 length is 13 residues. Germline V gives CDR1 MNHEY, CDR2 SVGAGI. V lost 2 bases and J lost 4, with 8 bases in between. The chain's CDR3 is CASSYERFTEAFF. As DNA, the CDR3 is TGTGCCAGCAGTTACGAGAGGTTCACTGAAGCTTTCTTT.

The J gene is TRBJ2-1, the V gene TRBV5-1; tentative D call: TRBD2 (6 bases). The CDR3 contains 14 residues. Between the trimmed V and J ends, which lost 7 bases and 0 bases, there was a span of 11 bases. Germline lookup yields CDR1 SGHRS and CDR2 YFSETQ. CDR3 in amino acids: CASASEGSYNEQFF. The DNA of the CDR3 is TGCGCCAGCGCCTCGGAGGGCTCCTACAATGAGCAGTTCTTC.

A few counts support this clonotype. The chain employs TRBV5-4 and TRBJ2-2; no reliable D call. Between the trimmed V and J ends, which lost 4 bases and 4 bases, there was a span of 14 bases. This CDR3 has 15 residues. Germline lookup yields CDR1 SGHNT and CDR2 YYREEE (reference sequence). CDR3 nucleotides: TGTGCCAGCAGCCGAGGCAACACCTTCACCGGGGAGCTGTTTTTT. Its translation is CASSRGNTFTGELFF.

This clonotype turned up a few times. The genes are TRBV2 and TRBJ2-7; 13 bases are shared with TRBD2. Per the germline V gene, CDR1 is SNHLY and CDR2 is FYNNEI. CDR3 length: 14 amino acids. J gave up 11 bases and V 6 bases, and 10 bases lay outside the gene matches. CDR3 DNA: TGTGCCAGCAGCCCGGGACTAGCGGGGAGCGGGAAGTACTTC. Amino acids: CASSPGLAGSGKYF.

The chain couples TRBV15 to TRBJ2-1; D gene unclear. The CDR3 covers 16 residues. Germline loops: CDR1 LNHNV, CDR2 YYDKDF (reference sequence). V dropped 5 bases and J dropped 1 base, with 15 bases sitting between them. CDR3 nucleotides: TGTGCCACCAGCGCCCGGTCCCGAGTATCCTACAATGAGCAGTTCTTC. Translated: CATSARSRVSYNEQFF.

A few counts support this clonotype. The rearrangement joins TRBV20-1 to TRBJ2-3; 12 bases align to TRBD2. The germline V gene encodes CDR1 DFQATT and CDR2 SNEGSKA (reference sequence). This CDR3 has 16 residues. J lost 4 bases, V lost 4 bases, and 9 bases had no gene match. CDR3 protein: CSAKGATSGSADTQYF. The CDR3 DNA follows: TGCAGTGCTAAGGGGGCGACTAGCGGGAGTGCAGATACGCAGTATTTT.

This clonotype has at least ten counts. The rearrangement links TRBV12-3 or TRBV12-4 to TRBJ1-3; D perhaps matches TRBD1 (5 bases). V lost 6 bases and J lost 2, with 8 bases in between. The CDR3 has 13 residues. The DNA for the CDR3 is TGTGCCAGCAGAAGAGGGGCTGGAAACACCATATATTTT. Translating gives CASRRGAGNTIYF.

This rearrangement joins TRBV7-6 to TRBJ2-7; D might be TRBD1 (6 bases). The V end was cut by 2 bases, the J end by 2 bases, with 10 bases between. The CDR3 has 14 residues. Germline assignment: CDR1 SGHVS and CDR2 FNYEAQ. The CDR3: CASSLNPGAYEQYF. CDR3 DNA sequence: TGTGCCAGCAGCTTAAATCCAGGGGCCTACGAGCAGTACTTC.

The sample holds a few counts of this clonotype. The chain combines TRBV5-1 with TRBJ2-1; no definite D call. Germline V gives CDR1 SGHRS, CDR2 YFSETQ. V was trimmed by 6 bases and J by 1 base, leaving 5 bases between them. The CDR3 contains 12 residues. CDR3 sequence reads: CASTESYNEQFF. For the CDR3, the DNA is TGCGCCAGCACGGAGTCCTACAATGAGCAGTTCTTC.

In this sample, this clonotype turned up many times. V usage is TRBV12-3 or TRBV12-4 and J usage is TRBJ2-2; 9 positions match TRBD2. The ends lost 6 bases at V and 5 bases at J; junction bases unmatched: 7. This CDR3 contains 15 residues. The CDR3 spells CASRLAGRGTGELFF. CDR3 coding DNA: TGTGCCAGCAGGCTAGCGGGACGGGGGACCGGGGAGCTGTTTTTT.

This clonotype was seen a handful of times. V and J are TRBV5-1 and TRBJ2-2; the match to TRBD1 covers 7 bases. V lost 4 bases to trimming and J lost 4 bases; unmatched junction nucleotides: 4. This CDR3 spans 14 amino acids. Germline V gene sequence: CDR1 SGHRS, CDR2 YFSETQ. As DNA, the CDR3 is TGCGCCAGCAGCCCGACAGGGTCCACCGGGGAGCTGTTTTTT. Translating it yields CASSPTGSTGELFF.

This clonotype was seen a few times. CDR3 in DNA: TGTGCCAGCAGCTCTACCCCGGCTCCGGACAGGGGTAGGTACGAGCAGTACTTC. It codes for CASSSTPAPDRGRYEQYF. V usage is TRBV11-2 and J usage is TRBJ2-7, with 9 bases that match TRBD1. CDR1 is SGHAT and CDR2 is FQNNGV in the germline V gene. This CDR3 comprises 18 residues. J was trimmed by 4 bases and V by 4 bases; bases with no gene match: 17.

This clonotype was observed a few times. V is TRBV3-1 and J is TRBJ2-1; D not resolved. The V end lost 5 bases, the J end lost 0 bases, and 8 bases lay between the germline ends. The CDR3 has 14 residues. Germline CDR1 and CDR2: LGHDT and YNNKEL (reference sequence). The CDR3 loop reads CASSVRHSYNEQFF. The CDR3 bases are TGTGCCAGCAGCGTTCGTCACTCCTACAATGAGCAGTTCTTC.

This clonotype was counted a few times. The chain joins TRBV7-9 to TRBJ2-1, with unresolved D. CDR3 length: 13 amino acids. With 5 bases removed from V and 4 bases from J, the gap between germline ends came to 9 bases. Per germline, CDR1 SEHNR and CDR2 FQNEAQ (reference sequence). CDR3 sequence (DNA): TGTGCCAGCAGCCTGACCTATTACAATGAGCAGTTCTTC. Its translation is CASSLTYYNEQFF. The full variable domain, in which reference TRBV7-9 and TRBJ2-1 provide the parts outside the CDR3, is DTGVSQNPRHKITKRGQNVTFRCDPISEHNRLYWYRQTLGQGPEFLTYFQNEAQLEKSRLLSDRFSAERPKGSFSTLEIQRTEQGDSAMYLCASSLTYYNEQFFGPGTRLTVL.

The chain employs TRBV7-9 and TRBJ2-6; tentative D call: TRBD1 (5 bases). The CDR3 is made up of 16 amino acids. Germline V gives CDR1 SEHNR, CDR2 FQNEAQ (reference sequence). V gave up 1 base and J gave up 4 bases, with 11 bases separating them. The CDR3 region is CASSLGGRAGANVLTF. The DNA of the CDR3 is TGTGCCAGCAGCTTAGGTGGCAGGGCCGGGGCCAACGTCCTGACTTTC.

This clonotype was found many times. J is TRBJ2-7 and V is TRBV7-9, with 8 bases fitting TRBD2. The CDR3 contains 17 residues. V shed 5 bases, J shed 6 bases, and the junction held 18 bases outside the gene matches. Germline values: CDR1 SEHNR, CDR2 FQNEAQ (reference sequence). The CDR3 nucleotides are TGTGCCAGCAGCGATGGACGGATCGGGACTAGGGGCCTCGAGCAGTACTTC. Translation gives CASSDGRIGTRGLEQYF.

The chain has TRBV12-5 and TRBJ2-1, with TRBD2 matching over 7 bases. J lost 9 bases, V lost 6 bases, and 2 bases had no gene match. There are 11 residues in the CDR3. Per the germline V gene, CDR1 is LGHNT and CDR2 is FRNRAP. This CDR3 is CASGWGGEQFF. The CDR3 nucleotides are TGTGCTAGTGGCTGGGGGGGTGAGCAGTTCTTC.

This clonotype was seen at least ten times. V gene TRBV6-4 combines with J gene TRBJ1-2; D might be TRBD1 (5 bases). V was pared by 6 bases and J by 5 bases, with 19 bases between. Germline values: CDR1 MRHNA, CDR2 SNTAGT. The CDR3 runs 15 residues. CDR3 DNA sequence: TGTGCCAGCAGCACCCCAGGGAGTGGGGAGTATGGCTACACCTTC. Translating it yields CASSTPGSGEYGYTF.

Ten or more counts support this clonotype. The chain joins TRBV5-1 to TRBJ2-3; no clear D gene. This CDR3 region has 13 residues. The germline CDR1 and CDR2 sequences are SGHRS and YFSETQ. Deletions cut 6 bases from V and 4 bases from J, with 12 bases between. In DNA, the CDR3 is TGCGCCAGCAATCCCTTCGGCGCAGATACGCAGTATTTT. It codes for CASNPFGADTQYF. Full variable domain (rest looked up from reference TRBV5-1 and TRBJ2-3): KAGVTQTPRYLIKTRGQQVTLSCSPISGHRSVSWYQQTPGQGLQFLFEYFSETQRNKGNFPGRFSGRQFSNSRSEMNVSTLELGDSALYLCASNPFGADTQYFGPGTRLTVL.

The chain is built from TRBV3-1 and TRBJ2-1; TRBD2 is a possible D gene (5 bases). CDR1 is LGHDT and CDR2 is YNNKEL in the germline V gene (reference sequence). Trimming left V 4 bases short and J 6 bases short, with 16 bases between. The CDR3 spans 15 residues. CDR3 amino acids: CASSRQRIPINEQFF. The CDR3 DNA reads as TGTGCCAGCAGCCGTCAGCGGATACCGATCAATGAGCAGTTCTTC.

This sequence joins TRBV4-2 and TRBJ2-5; 10 nucleotides line up with TRBD2. The CDR3 has 16 residues. CDR1 and CDR2 from the germline V gene are LGHNA and YNFKEQ. V trimming: 1 base; J trimming: 2 bases; junction bases outside the gene matches: 4. The CDR3 region is CASSQAPLAGQETQYF. The DNA of the CDR3 is TGTGCCAGCAGCCAAGCGCCACTAGCGGGACAAGAGACCCAGTACTTC.